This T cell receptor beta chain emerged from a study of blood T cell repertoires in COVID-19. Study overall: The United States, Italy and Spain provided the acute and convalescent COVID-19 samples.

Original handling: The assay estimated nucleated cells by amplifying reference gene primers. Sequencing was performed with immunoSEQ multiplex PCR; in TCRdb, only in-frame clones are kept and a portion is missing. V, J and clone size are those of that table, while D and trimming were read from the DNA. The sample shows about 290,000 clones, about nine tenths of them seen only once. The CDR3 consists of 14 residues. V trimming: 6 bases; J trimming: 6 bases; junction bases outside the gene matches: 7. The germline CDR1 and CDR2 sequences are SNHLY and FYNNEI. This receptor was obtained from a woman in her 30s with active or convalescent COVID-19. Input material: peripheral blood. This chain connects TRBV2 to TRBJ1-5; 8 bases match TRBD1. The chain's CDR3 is CASSSTGEVQPQHF. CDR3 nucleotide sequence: TGTGCCAGCAGCTCGACAGGGGAGGTTCAGCCCCAGCATTTT.